This T cell receptor beta chain derives from a study of T cell changes during pregnancy in multiple sclerosis. The repertoire was sequenced with immunoSEQ multiplex PCR; TCRdb's copy has only in-frame clones and lacks some. The sample contains tens of thousands of clones, approximately 86% of which appear only once. The sample was peripheral blood, taken before pregnancy. The receptor comes from a female donor with multiple sclerosis, enrolled in a pregnancy study.

CDR3 in amino acids: CASSQEEGQLNTGELFF. In nucleotides, the CDR3 is TGTGCCAGCAGCCAAGAAGAAGGACAGCTGAACACCGGGGAGCTGTTTTTT. The chain uses TRBV4-2 and TRBJ2-2; a weak D match, TRBD1 (6 bases). Trimming removed 0 bases from V and 1 base from J, with 12 bases in between. The CDR3 consists of 17 residues. Per the germline V gene, CDR1 is LGHNA and CDR2 is YNFKEQ.